Below, 7 T cell receptor beta chains from the same sample are listed, as sequenced in a study of T-cell reconstitution after alpha-beta-depleted transplantation in children. Preparing the TCRbeta library involved the use of unique molecular identifiers. TCRdb used MiXCR to reprocess the PCR reads, holding one entry per CDR3 protein. The profile shows approximately 420,000 distinct CDR3 sequences, about 11% of them singletons. Sequenced here: PBMCs from the stem cell graft donor, sampled from the stem cell graft. These receptors were obtained from a human donor who donated a stem cell graft to a child with acute myeloid leukemia.

This clonotype turned up a few times. The rearrangement links TRBV3-1 to TRBJ2-5; no clear D. CDR1 and CDR2 from the germline V gene are LGHDT and YNNKEL (reference sequence). Trimming removed 1 base at V and 2 bases at J, with 8 bases between. CDR3 size: 14 residues. This CDR3 reads CASSQGLGQETQYF. The CDR3 DNA follows: TGTGCCAGCAGCCAAGGGCTTGGGCAAGAGACCCAGTACTTC.

The chain joins TRBV20-1 to TRBJ2-1; TRBD2 might be the D (5 bases). Germline V gene data show CDR1 as DFQATT and CDR2 as SNEGSKA (reference sequence). The germline V and J ends were trimmed by 1 base and 2 bases, with 12 bases remaining between them. The CDR3 extends over 15 amino acids. DNA for the CDR3: TGCAGTGCTAGAGCCGGCGCGGAGGCCTACAATGAGCAGTTCTTC. Protein sequence: CSARAGAEAYNEQFF.

This clonotype was counted at least ten times. The gene calls are TRBV30 and TRBJ2-5, with 13 nucleotides matching TRBD2. J lost 5 bases, V lost 2 bases, and 11 bases had no gene match. The CDR3 length is 17 residues. The germline V gene has CDR1 GTSNPN and CDR2 SVGIG (reference sequence). As DNA, the CDR3 is TGTGCCTGGAGTAGATTTAGGACTAGCGGGAGTCGGGAGACCCAGTACTTC. Residues: CAWSRFRTSGSRETQYF.

This clonotype was counted a single time. The rearrangement links TRBV24-1 to TRBJ2-5; D is perhaps TRBD2 (6 bases). Deletions cut 2 bases from V and 4 bases from J, with 13 bases between. Germline V gene data show CDR1 as KGHDR and CDR2 as SFDVKD. The CDR3 has 15 amino acids. The CDR3 loop is CATSDSGVGGETQYF. Written as DNA, the CDR3 is TGTGCCACCAGTGATTCGGGGGTCGGGGGAGAGACCCAGTACTTC.

This clonotype was detected only a few times. This chain connects TRBV6-1 to TRBJ1-1, with 9 bases lining up with TRBD1. The CDR3 has 14 amino acids. Per germline, CDR1 MNHNS and CDR2 SASEGT. J gave up 3 bases and V 11 bases, and 10 bases lay outside the gene matches. CDR3: CAVHPGQGDTEAFF. DNA of the CDR3: TGTGCCGTCCATCCGGGACAGGGAGACACTGAAGCTTTCTTT.

This chain uses TRBV5-4 with TRBJ2-4; D ambiguous. Looked up from germline, CDR1 is SGHNT and CDR2 is YYREEE (reference sequence). The V gene lost 5 bases and the J gene lost 0 bases, with 12 bases spanning the gap. The CDR3 length is 15 residues. The CDR3 DNA is TGTGCCAGCAGGCCAGAGTTAGGAGCCAAAAACATTCAGTACTTC. It is translated as CASRPELGAKNIQYF.

This clonotype has only a few counts. The chain uses TRBV15 and TRBJ2-7; 7 positions agree with TRBD2. The CDR3 runs 15 residues. Trimming took 3 bases from V and 6 from J; bases not matched to a gene: 11. Germline-derived CDR1 and CDR2 are LNHNV and YYDKDF (reference sequence). The CDR3 is CATSREGGVVGEQYF. The CDR3 DNA reads TGTGCCACCAGCAGGGAGGGAGGGGTCGTCGGCGAGCAGTACTTC.